There are a few counts of the clone carrying this TCR beta chain. Its antigen is unknown. The missing CDR3 end, 3 residues past where the read stops, is filled in from the germline J gene. Using immunoSEQ multiplex PCR, the repertoire was profiled, and TCRdb retains in-frame clones only, with some absent. The sample shows around 24,000 clones, none of them appearing just once. This specimen belongs to a study of T cell clonality in common variable immunodeficiency. CVID meant reduced serum IgG, IgA and/or IgM plus specific antibody deficiency. The CVID group had roughly 15 females and some 31 males, mean age 40. Trimming stripped 1 base from V and 5 bases from J, with 17 bases between. Germline V gene lookup returns CDR1 SGHVS and CDR2 FNYEAQ. CDR3 length: 16 amino acids. Study-wide results and limits: Fewer TCRbeta clones were shared among CVID subjects than controls. Common variable immunodeficiency TCR beta sequences reportedly had fewer deletions and N-nucleotide insertions.

The gene calls are TRBV7-6 and TRBJ2-5; D is possibly TRBD2 (6 bases). The receptor comes from a human donor with common variable immunodeficiency. Sequenced material: peripheral blood mononuclear cells. The CDR3 bases that were read are TGTGCCAGCAGCTTAGGTGACTATCGGGGGAGCGAGACC. This sequence encodes CASSLGDYRGSET. The CDR3, in full, reads CASSLGDYRGSETQYF.